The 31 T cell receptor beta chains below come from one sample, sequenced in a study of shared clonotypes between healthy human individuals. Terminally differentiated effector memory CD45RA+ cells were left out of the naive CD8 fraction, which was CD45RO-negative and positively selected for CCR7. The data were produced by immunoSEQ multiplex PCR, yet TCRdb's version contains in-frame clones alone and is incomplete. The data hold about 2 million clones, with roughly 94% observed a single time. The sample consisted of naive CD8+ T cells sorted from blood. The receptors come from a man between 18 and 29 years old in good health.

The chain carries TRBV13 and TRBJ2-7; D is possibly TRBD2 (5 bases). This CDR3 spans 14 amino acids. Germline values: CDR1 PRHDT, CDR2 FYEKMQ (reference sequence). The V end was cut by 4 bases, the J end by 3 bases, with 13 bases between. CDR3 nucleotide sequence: TGTGCCAGCAGCTCCGACCCCGGGAACTACGAGCAGTACTTC. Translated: CASSSDPGNYEQYF.

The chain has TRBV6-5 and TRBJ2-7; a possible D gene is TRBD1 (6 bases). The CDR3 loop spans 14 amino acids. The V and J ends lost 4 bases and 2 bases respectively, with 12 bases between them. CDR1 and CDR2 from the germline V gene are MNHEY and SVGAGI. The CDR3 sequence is CASSSDRWTYEQYF. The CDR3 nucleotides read TGTGCCAGCAGTTCTGACAGGTGGACCTACGAGCAGTACTTC.

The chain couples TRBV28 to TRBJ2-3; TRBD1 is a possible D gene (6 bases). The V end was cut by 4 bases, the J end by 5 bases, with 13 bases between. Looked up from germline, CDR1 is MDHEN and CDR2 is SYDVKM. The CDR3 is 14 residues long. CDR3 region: CASSYLEGVDTQYF. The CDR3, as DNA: TGTGCCAGCAGTTACCTAGAGGGGGTAGATACGCAGTATTTT. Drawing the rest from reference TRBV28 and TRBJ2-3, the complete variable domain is DVKVTQSSRYLVKRTGEKVFLECVQDMDHENMFWYRQDPGLGLRLIYFSYDVKMKEKGDIPEGYSVSREKKERFSLILESASTNQTSMYLCASSYLEGVDTQYFGPGTRLTVL.

The CDR3 spells CASRDRDRGETQYF. For the CDR3, the DNA is TGTGCCAGCAGAGACCGGGACAGGGGAGAGACCCAGTACTTC. The chain combines TRBV2 with TRBJ2-5; 10 nucleotides line up with TRBD1. This CDR3 is built from 14 residues. Germline V CDR1 and CDR2: SNHLY, FYNNEI. After removal of 6 bases from V and 4 bases from J, the junction contained 5 bases not matched to a gene.

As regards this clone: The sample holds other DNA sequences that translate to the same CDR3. The CDR3 loop is CASSLGQGAYGYTF. Written as DNA, the CDR3 is TGTGCCAGCAGCTTAGGACAGGGGGCGTATGGCTACACCTTC. V usage is TRBV7-9 and J usage is TRBJ1-2, with 10 bases fitting TRBD1. J lost 5 bases, V lost 1 base, and 1 base had no gene match. This CDR3 has 14 residues. CDR1 SEHNR and CDR2 FQNEAQ come from the germline V gene (reference sequence).

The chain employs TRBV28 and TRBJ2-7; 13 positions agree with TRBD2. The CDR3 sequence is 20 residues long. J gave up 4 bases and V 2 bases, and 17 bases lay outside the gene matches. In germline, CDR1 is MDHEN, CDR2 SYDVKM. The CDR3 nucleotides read TGTGCCAGCAGTTTACGGGTCGTAAGACTAGCGGGGGGCTACGGGTACGAGCAGTACTTC. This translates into CASSLRVVRLAGGYGYEQYF. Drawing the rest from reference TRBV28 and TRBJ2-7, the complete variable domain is DVKVTQSSRYLVKRTGEKVFLECVQDMDHENMFWYRQDPGLGLRLIYFSYDVKMKEKGDIPEGYSVSREKKERFSLILESASTNQTSMYLCASSLRVVRLAGGYGYEQYFGPGTRLTVT.

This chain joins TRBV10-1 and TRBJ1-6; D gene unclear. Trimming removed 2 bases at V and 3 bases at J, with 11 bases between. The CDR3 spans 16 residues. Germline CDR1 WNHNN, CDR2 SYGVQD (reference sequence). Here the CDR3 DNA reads TGCGCCAGCAGTGAGGAACCAGCCTACTATAATTCACCCCTCCACTTT. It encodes CASSEEPAYYNSPLHF.

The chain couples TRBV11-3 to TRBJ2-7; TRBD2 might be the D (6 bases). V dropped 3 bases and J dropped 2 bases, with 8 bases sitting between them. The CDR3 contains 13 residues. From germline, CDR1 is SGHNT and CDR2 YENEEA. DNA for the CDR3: TGTGCCAGCAGCTTGGGGGAGGCCTACGAGCAGTACTTC. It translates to CASSLGEAYEQYF.

The CDR3 DNA follows: TGTGCTAGTGGTTTGGTAGGGCAGGGGGCGGCTAATGAAAAACTGTTTTTT. This encodes CASGLVGQGAANEKLFF. The chain recombines TRBV12-5 with TRBJ1-4, with 8 bases identical to TRBD1. CDR1 is LGHNT, CDR2 FRNRAP, per germline. The CDR3 is 17 amino acids. Trimming removed 0 bases from V and 3 bases from J; junction bases left unmatched: 6. The whole variable domain, filled in from reference TRBV12-5 and TRBJ1-4, reads DARVTQTPRHKVTEMGQEVTMRCQPILGHNTVFWYRQTMMQGLELLAYFRNRAPLDDSGMPKDRFSAEMPDATLATLKIQPSEPRDSAVYFCASGLVGQGAANEKLFFGSGTQLSVL.

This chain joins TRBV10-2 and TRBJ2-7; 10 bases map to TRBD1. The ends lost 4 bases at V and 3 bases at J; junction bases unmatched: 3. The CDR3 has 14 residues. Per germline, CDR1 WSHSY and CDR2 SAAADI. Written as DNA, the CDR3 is TGCGCCAGCAGTGGGACAGGGGGTCTCTACGAGCAGTACTTC. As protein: CASSGTGGLYEQYF.

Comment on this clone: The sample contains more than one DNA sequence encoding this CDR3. Written as DNA, the CDR3 is TGTGCCAGCAGTCTCTCCTCCGGGACACTCACCTACGAGCAGTACTTC. Its protein product is CASSLSSGTLTYEQYF. The V and J genes are TRBV27 and TRBJ2-7, with TRBD1 as a possible D gene (6 bases). Trimming took off 5 bases at V and 2 bases at J, with 19 bases between the two ends. The germline CDR1 and CDR2 sequences are MNHEY and SMNVEV (reference sequence). The CDR3 spans 16 residues.

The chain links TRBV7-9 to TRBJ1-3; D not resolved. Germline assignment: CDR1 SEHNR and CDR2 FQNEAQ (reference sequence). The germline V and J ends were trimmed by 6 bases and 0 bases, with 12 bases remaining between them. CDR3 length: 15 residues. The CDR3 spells CASSPAENSGNTIYF. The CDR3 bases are TGTGCCAGCAGTCCAGCCGAAAACTCTGGAAACACCATATATTTT.

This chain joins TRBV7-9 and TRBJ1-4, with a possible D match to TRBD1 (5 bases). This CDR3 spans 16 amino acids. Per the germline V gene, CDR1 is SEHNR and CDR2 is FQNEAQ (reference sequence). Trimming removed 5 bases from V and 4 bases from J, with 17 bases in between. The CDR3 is CASSTNRGVLNEKLFF. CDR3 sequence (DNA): TGTGCCAGCAGCACGAACCGGGGGGTCCTTAATGAAAAACTGTTTTTT.

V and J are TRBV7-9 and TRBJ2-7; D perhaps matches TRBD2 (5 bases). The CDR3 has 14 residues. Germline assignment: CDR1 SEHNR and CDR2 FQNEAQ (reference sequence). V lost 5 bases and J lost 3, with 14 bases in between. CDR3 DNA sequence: TGTGCCAGCAGCACCCCAGAGGGTTACTACGAGCAGTACTTC. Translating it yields CASSTPEGYYEQYF.

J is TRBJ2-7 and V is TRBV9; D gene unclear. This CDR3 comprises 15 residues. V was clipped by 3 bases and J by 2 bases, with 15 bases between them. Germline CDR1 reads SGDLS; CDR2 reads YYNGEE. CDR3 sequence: CASSAYDTQAYEQYF. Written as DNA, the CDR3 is TGTGCCAGCAGCGCCTACGATACCCAAGCCTACGAGCAGTACTTC.

The CDR3 region has the DNA TGTGCCTGGATCGGGACAGGGGGCATCGACGAGCAGTACTTC. Its protein product is CAWIGTGGIDEQYF. The chain links TRBV30 to TRBJ2-7, with 12 bases identical to TRBD1. CDR1 is GTSNPN, CDR2 SVGIG, per germline (reference sequence). With V trimmed by 4 bases and J by 5 bases, 6 bases remained unmatched. This CDR3 contains 14 residues.

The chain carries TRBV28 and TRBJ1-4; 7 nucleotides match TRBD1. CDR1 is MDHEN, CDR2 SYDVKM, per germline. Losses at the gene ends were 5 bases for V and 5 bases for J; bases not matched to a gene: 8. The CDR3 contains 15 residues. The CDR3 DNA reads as TGTGCCAGCAGTCCCCGGGACAGCGAGAATGAAAAACTGTTTTTT. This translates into CASSPRDSENEKLFF.

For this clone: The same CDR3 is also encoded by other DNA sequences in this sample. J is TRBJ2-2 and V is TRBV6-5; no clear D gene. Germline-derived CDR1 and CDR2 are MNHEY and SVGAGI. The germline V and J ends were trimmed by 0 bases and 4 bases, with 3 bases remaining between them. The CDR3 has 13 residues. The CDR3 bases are TGTGCCAGCAGTTACTCGCTCACCGGGGAGCTGTTTTTT. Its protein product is CASSYSLTGELFF.

The CDR3 sequence is CASSFDWGAGGEQYF. In DNA form, the CDR3 reads TGTGCCAGCAGCTTCGATTGGGGGGCCGGGGGCGAGCAGTACTTC. The chain couples TRBV5-4 to TRBJ2-7; D is tentatively TRBD1 or TRBD2 (6 bases each). This CDR3 is 15 amino acids long. CDR1 is SGHNT and CDR2 is YYREEE in the germline V gene (reference sequence). V was clipped by 2 bases and J by 6 bases, with 18 bases between them.

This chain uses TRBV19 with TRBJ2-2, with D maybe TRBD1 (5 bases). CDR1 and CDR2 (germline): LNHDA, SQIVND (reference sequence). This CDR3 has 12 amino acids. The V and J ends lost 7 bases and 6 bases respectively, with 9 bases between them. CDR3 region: CASKTVSGELFF. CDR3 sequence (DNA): TGTGCCAGTAAGACAGTGTCCGGGGAGCTGTTTTTT.

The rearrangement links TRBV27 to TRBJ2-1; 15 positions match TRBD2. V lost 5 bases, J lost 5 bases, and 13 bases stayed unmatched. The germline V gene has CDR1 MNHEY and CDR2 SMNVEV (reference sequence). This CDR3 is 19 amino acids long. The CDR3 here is CASSPLGLAGGPGDNEQFF. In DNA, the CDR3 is TGTGCCAGCAGTCCACTCGGACTAGCGGGAGGGCCTGGCGACAATGAGCAGTTCTTC.

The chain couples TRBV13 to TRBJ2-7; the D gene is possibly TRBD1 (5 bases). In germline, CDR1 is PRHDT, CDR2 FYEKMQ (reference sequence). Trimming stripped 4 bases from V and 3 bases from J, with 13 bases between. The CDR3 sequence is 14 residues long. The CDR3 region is CASSYRIRSYEQYF. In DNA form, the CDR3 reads TGTGCCAGCAGCTACAGGATAAGAAGCTACGAGCAGTACTTC.

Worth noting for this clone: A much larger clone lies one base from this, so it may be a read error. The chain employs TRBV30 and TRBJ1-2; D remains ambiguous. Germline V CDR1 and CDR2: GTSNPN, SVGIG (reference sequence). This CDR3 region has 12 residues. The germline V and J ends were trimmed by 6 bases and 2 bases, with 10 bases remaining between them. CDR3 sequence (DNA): TGTGCCTGTAGAGTAGGGAACTATGGCTACACCTTC. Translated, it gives CACRVGNYGYTF.

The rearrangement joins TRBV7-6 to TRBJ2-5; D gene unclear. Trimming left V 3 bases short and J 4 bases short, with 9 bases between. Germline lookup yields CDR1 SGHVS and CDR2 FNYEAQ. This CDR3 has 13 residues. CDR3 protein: CASSFRVIETQYF. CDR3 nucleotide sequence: TGTGCCAGCAGCTTTAGGGTAATAGAGACCCAGTACTTC.

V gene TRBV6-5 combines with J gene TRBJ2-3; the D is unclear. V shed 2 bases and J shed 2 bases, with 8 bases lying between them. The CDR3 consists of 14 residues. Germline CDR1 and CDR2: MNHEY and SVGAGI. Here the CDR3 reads CASSYTVLTDTQYF. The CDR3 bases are TGTGCCAGCAGTTACACGGTCCTCACAGATACGCAGTATTTT.

CDR3 nucleotide sequence: TGTGCCAGCAGCTTGGAGGGCAGCGGGGCCACAGATACGCAGTATTTT. Translating it yields CASSLEGSGATDTQYF. The gene calls are TRBV5-4 and TRBJ2-3; 7 positions match TRBD2. Germline V gene data show CDR1 as SGHNT and CDR2 as YYREEE (reference sequence). V shed 0 bases, J shed 2 bases, and the junction held 6 bases outside the gene matches. This CDR3 is 16 amino acids long.

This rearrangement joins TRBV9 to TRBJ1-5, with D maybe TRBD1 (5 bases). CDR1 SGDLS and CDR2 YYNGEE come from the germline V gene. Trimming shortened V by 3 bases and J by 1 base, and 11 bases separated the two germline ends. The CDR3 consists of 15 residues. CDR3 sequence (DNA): TGTGCCAGCAGCGAGGGCTGGGGCAGCAATCAGCCCCAGCATTTT. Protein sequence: CASSEGWGSNQPQHF.

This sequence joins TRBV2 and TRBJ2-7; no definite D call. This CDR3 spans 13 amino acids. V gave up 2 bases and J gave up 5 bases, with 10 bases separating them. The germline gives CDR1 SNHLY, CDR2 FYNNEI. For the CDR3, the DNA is TGTGCCAGCAGTGAAATCGTGACAAACGAGCAGTACTTC. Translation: CASSEIVTNEQYF.

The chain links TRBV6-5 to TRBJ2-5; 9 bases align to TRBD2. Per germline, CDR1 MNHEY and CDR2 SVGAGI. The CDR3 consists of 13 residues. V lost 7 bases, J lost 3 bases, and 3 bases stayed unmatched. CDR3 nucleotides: TGTGCCAGCAAGCGGGGGGAGGAAGAGACCCAGTACTTC. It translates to CASKRGEEETQYF.

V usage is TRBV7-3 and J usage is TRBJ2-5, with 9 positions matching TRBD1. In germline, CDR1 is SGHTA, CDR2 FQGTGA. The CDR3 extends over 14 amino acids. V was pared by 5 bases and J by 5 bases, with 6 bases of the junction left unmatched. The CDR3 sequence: CASSETGGRETQYF. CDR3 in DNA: TGTGCCAGCAGCGAAACAGGGGGCCGTGAGACCCAGTACTTC.

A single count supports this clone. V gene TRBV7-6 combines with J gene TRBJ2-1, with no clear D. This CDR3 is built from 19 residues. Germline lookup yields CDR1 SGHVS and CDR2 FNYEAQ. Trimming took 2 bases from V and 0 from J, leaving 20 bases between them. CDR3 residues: CASSLTVGGVSSSYNEQFF. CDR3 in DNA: TGTGCCAGCAGCTTAACGGTCGGTGGAGTCTCTAGCTCCTACAATGAGCAGTTCTTC.